This T cell receptor beta chain is from a study of regulatory T cells in long-lasting Graves disease. Findings of the study overall: Since the sample size was small, accuracy may have been reduced. Patients with persistent Graves' had lower TCR diversity than newly diagnosed patients.

Construction of TCR beta libraries relied on iRepertoire HTBI primers and on Arm-PCR targeting CDR3 regions. Using its own MiXCR run on the multiplex PCR reads, TCRdb lists one record per CDR3 protein. Counted here are under 700,000 distinct CDR3 sequences, about 16% occurring once; the ten biggest clones make up just under 25%. Time point indicated: newly diagnosed GD, antithyroid drugs for less than 3 months. Construction of the TCR library relied on RNA isolated from PBMCs. Diagnosis followed American Thyroid Association guidelines for Graves' disease. The CDR3 runs 15 residues. From germline, CDR1 is KGHDR and CDR2 SFDVKD. This clonotype came up once. Its specificity is not known. This may come from a read error, since a much larger clone is one base off. These same data were also listed under a study on T cells in Graves' hyperthyroidism and ophthalmopathy. Per that paper: Using the HTBI primer set, a first-round RT-PCR was run on the TCR CDR3.

Sample: peripheral blood mononuclear cells (PBMCs), taken at new diagnosis, from a patient treated with antithyroid drugs. This clonotype was sampled from a woman aged 35-60 years with Graves disease. V gene TRBV24-1 combines with J gene TRBJ2-1; possibly TRBD1 for D (6 bases). The CDR3 here is CATSAAGDKNHEQLF. As DNA, the CDR3 is TGTGCCACCAGTGCCGCAGGGGACAAGAACCATGAGCAGCTCTTC.